The 18 T cell receptor beta chains in this list originate from one sample, sequenced in a study of cytomegalovirus exposure and HLA in healthy donors (dated by TCRdb to the late 2010s). Library method: the immunoSEQ multiplex PCR assay. What TCRdb holds here is the immuneACCESS table cut down to in-frame rearrangements. Part of the clones is not present; checked against another copy, under half of the missing clones reflect an unresolved V gene, and the others are unexplained. Counted in this sample were roughly 120,000 clones; roughly 87% of them appeared once. The ten largest clones add up to under 2% of the sample. Sequenced: PBMCs. These receptors all come from a woman younger than 35 in good health and CMV-seronegative.

In its sample, this clone was seen a few times. The chain carries TRBV30 and TRBJ2-5, with D uncertain. The V gene lost 1 base and the J gene lost 7 bases, with 7 bases spanning the gap. The CDR3 runs 11 residues. Germline CDR1 GTSNPN, CDR2 SVGIG (reference sequence). The CDR3 DNA follows: TGTGCCTGGAGTGCCCCGGGGACCCAGTACTTC. Translating it yields CAWSAPGTQYF.

The chain uses TRBV7-2 and TRBJ2-5; 7 bases are a match to TRBD2. The CDR3 spans 14 residues. Germline CDR1 is SGHTA and CDR2 is FQGNSA. V dropped 1 base and J dropped 4; count of bases not matched to a gene: 3. The CDR3 DNA reads TGTGCCAGCAGCTTAGGACTAGCTCGAGAGACCCAGTACTTC. Amino acids: CASSLGLARETQYF. The full variable domain, with the rest looked up from reference TRBV7-2 and TRBJ2-5, is GAGVSQSPSNKVTEKGKDVELRCDPISGHTALYWYRQSLGQGLEFLIYFQGNSAPDKSGLPSDRFSAERTGGSVSTLTIQRTQQEDSAVYLCASSLGLARETQYFGPGTRLLVL.

The chain is built from TRBV7-6 and TRBJ1-1; 10 bases agree with TRBD1. The CDR3 is 14 amino acids. Per the germline V gene, CDR1 is SGHVS and CDR2 is FNYEAQ. Germline trimming cut 5 bases from V and 5 bases from J; bases unmatched to any gene: 5. CDR3 nucleotide sequence: TGTGCCAGCAGCCGCGGGACAGGGGAGACTGAAGCTTTCTTT. Amino acids: CASSRGTGETEAFF.

The CDR3 is CASSLASGGRGEKLFF. In DNA, the CDR3 is TGCGCCAGCAGCTTGGCTTCAGGGGGCAGGGGTGAAAAACTGTTTTTT. The rearrangement links TRBV5-1 to TRBJ1-4; 8 bases match TRBD1. The germline V gene encodes CDR1 SGHRS and CDR2 YFSETQ. Trimming at V came to 0 bases and at J to 7 bases, leaving 8 bases not matched to a gene. The CDR3 sequence is 16 residues long.

The chain is built from TRBV15 and TRBJ2-2, with no clear D. The CDR3 totals 13 residues. V gave up 1 base and J gave up 5 bases, with 5 bases separating them. CDR1 is LNHNV, CDR2 YYDKDF, per germline (reference sequence). The CDR3 is CATSRGGTGELFF. The CDR3 bases are TGTGCCACCAGCAGAGGAGGAACCGGGGAGCTGTTTTTT.

J is TRBJ2-5 and V is TRBV12-5; TRBD2 might be the D (6 bases). Germline values: CDR1 LGHNT, CDR2 FRNRAP. The CDR3 is made up of 12 amino acids. With 5 bases removed from V and 10 bases from J, the gap between germline ends came to 14 bases. CDR3 residues: CASGTVRGYQYF. For the CDR3, the DNA is TGTGCTAGTGGTACGGTCCGGGGGTACCAGTACTTC.

The CDR3 here is CASRRVDTEAFF. Written as DNA, the CDR3 is TGTGCCAGTCGCAGGGTGGACACTGAAGCTTTCTTT. The genes are TRBV6-5 and TRBJ1-1; possible D gene TRBD1, 5 bases. The V gene lost 9 bases and the J gene lost 3 bases, with 11 bases spanning the gap. CDR3 length equals 12 residues. Germline values: CDR1 MNHEY, CDR2 SVGAGI.

This chain joins TRBV18 and TRBJ1-1; D call uncertain. V lost 2 bases and J lost 11, with 15 bases in between. The CDR3 spans 13 residues. Germline V gives CDR1 KGHSH, CDR2 LQKENI. CDR3 sequence: CASSPEENISAFF. For the CDR3, the DNA is TGTGCCAGCTCACCAGAGGAGAATATCTCGGCTTTCTTT.

CDR3 in amino acids: CASSQVSSEGGNQPQHF. The CDR3 coding sequence is TGTGCCAGCAGCCAAGTTAGCTCGGAAGGGGGCAATCAGCCCCAGCATTTT. The rearrangement joins TRBV4-2 to TRBJ1-5, with a weak D call TRBD1 (5 bases). Germline CDR1 reads LGHNA; CDR2 reads YNFKEQ. The CDR3 is 17 residues long. V lost 1 base, J lost 2 bases, and 15 bases lay in between.

The chain uses TRBV9 and TRBJ2-5; D is perhaps TRBD2 (7 bases). Looked up from germline, CDR1 is SGDLS and CDR2 is YYNGEE. CDR3 length: 13 residues. The V and J ends lost 7 bases and 6 bases respectively, with 16 bases between them. In DNA form, the CDR3 reads TGTGCCAGCGGGGCGGGGGCCGGACAGACCCAGTACTTC. Encoded protein: CASGAGAGQTQYF.

The rearrangement links TRBV9 to TRBJ2-1; D is possibly TRBD2 (5 bases). With 4 bases removed from V and 9 bases from J, the gap between germline ends came to 17 bases. Per the germline V gene, CDR1 is SGDLS and CDR2 is YYNGEE. This CDR3 is 14 amino acids long. This chain's CDR3 is CASSPSVGGLEQFF. The CDR3 nucleotides read TGTGCCAGCAGCCCATCAGTAGGAGGCCTTGAGCAGTTCTTC.

This clone was recorded only once. V usage is TRBV6-5 and J usage is TRBJ1-4; tentatively, D is TRBD1 (6 bases). Germline assignment: CDR1 MNHEY and CDR2 SVGAGI. The CDR3 has 14 amino acids. V lost 5 bases to trimming and J lost 4 bases, with 11 bases between them. For the CDR3, the DNA is TGTGCCAGCAGTGGACAGCCAGATAATGAAAAACTGTTTTTT. The encoded protein is CASSGQPDNEKLFF.

This rearrangement joins TRBV6-5 to TRBJ2-1; D perhaps matches TRBD1 (5 bases). The CDR3 spans 13 residues. Per the germline V gene, CDR1 is MNHEY and CDR2 is SVGAGI. V lost 4 bases and J lost 5, with 9 bases in between. In nucleotides, the CDR3 is TGTGCCAGCAGTTCCGGACAACACAATGAGCAGTTCTTC. Its translation: CASSSGQHNEQFF.

The J gene is TRBJ2-1, the V gene TRBV30, with 14 bases lining up with TRBD2. Germline CDR1 and CDR2: GTSNPN and SVGIG (reference sequence). V shed 2 bases and J 8 bases; nucleotides not matched to a gene: 2. The CDR3 consists of 14 residues. CDR3 protein: CAWSQGLAGDEQFF. The CDR3 region has the DNA TGTGCCTGGAGTCAGGGACTAGCGGGAGATGAGCAGTTCTTC.

J is TRBJ1-4 and V is TRBV11-1; the D is unclear. The CDR3 sequence is 12 residues long. V lost 5 bases to trimming and J lost 10 bases, with 11 bases between them. CDR1 is SGHAT, CDR2 FQDESV, per germline (reference sequence). CDR3 nucleotide sequence: TGTGCCAGCAGCGTTGACAACACAAAACTGTTTTTT. This codes for CASSVDNTKLFF.

This sequence joins TRBV6-4 and TRBJ2-3; 8 nucleotides line up with TRBD2. The V segment lost 6 bases and the J segment 2 bases; nucleotides outside the gene matches: 4. The CDR3 runs 14 residues. Germline values: CDR1 MRHNA, CDR2 SNTAGT. The CDR3 sequence is CASRSGGPTDTQYF. CDR3 DNA sequence: TGTGCCAGCAGGAGCGGGGGCCCCACAGATACGCAGTATTTT.

The chain links TRBV15 to TRBJ1-2, with D possibly TRBD1 on 6 matching bases. The CDR3 covers 16 residues. Germline values: CDR1 LNHNV, CDR2 YYDKDF (reference sequence). Trimming left V 0 bases short and J 4 bases short, with 15 bases between. DNA for the CDR3: TGTGCCACCAGCAGAGAGGGGGCTGTGGCTCTCTATGGCTACACCTTC. The encoded protein is CATSREGAVALYGYTF.

This clone was seen only once. The CDR3 DNA sequence: TGTGCCAGCAGCGTAGACAGGGGGCAGGCAGATACGCAGTATTTT. Protein product: CASSVDRGQADTQYF. The chain joins TRBV9 to TRBJ2-3; 9 nucleotides align to TRBD1. CDR3 length: 15 residues. V was pared by 0 bases and J by 4 bases, with 3 bases of the junction left unmatched. Germline V CDR1 and CDR2: SGDLS, YYNGEE.